Sequencing of this T cell receptor (beta chain) was carried out in a study of CD8 T cells in ankylosing spondylitis. Study-level findings and limits: Ankylosing spondylitis blood appeared to be characterized by a TCR beta motif of several highly homologous variants. The authors found the disease-linked clones to be CD8+ and relatively rare in peripheral blood. Disease-associated clones were reportedly significantly overrepresented in matched ankylosing spondylitis synovial fluid.

CDR1 SGHRS and CDR2 YFSETQ come from the germline V gene. The CDR3 consists of 14 residues. Trimming pared 1 base from V and 5 bases from J, leaving 12 bases between. With regard to this clonotype: Antigen unknown.

The TCR beta libraries were generated through quantitative 5'-RACE incorporating molecular barcodes. TCRdb passed the 5' RACE reads through MiXCR, listing each CDR3 protein once. The table includes hundreds of thousands of distinct CDR3 sequences, roughly 32% detected once. The receptor was isolated from a male donor with ankylosing spondylitis or in good health (not recorded which). Sequencing used blood, either unsorted or a sorted T cell fraction (not recorded which). The gene calls are TRBV5-1 and TRBJ2-5; D gene ambiguous. As DNA, the CDR3 is TGCGCCAGCAGCTTGTTGCCCGGATTGGAGACCCAGTACTTC. Translation gives CASSLLPGLETQYF.